One and the same sample provided the 25 T cell receptor beta chains below, sequenced in a study of early T cells in non-severe SARS-CoV-2 infection. MiXCR, applied by TCRdb to the 5' RACE reads, yields one record per CDR3 protein. Here the sample spans about 21,000 distinct CDR3 sequences, roughly 4.5% being singletons. The sample comprised whole blood. The receptor set was obtained from an adult who was a healthcare worker with PCR-confirmed SARS-CoV-2 infection or an uninfected control (not recorded which).

The V and J genes are TRBV6-2 or TRBV6-3 and TRBJ1-5; D ambiguous. There are 14 residues in the CDR3. Germline V gene data show CDR1 as MNHEY and CDR2 as SVGEGT. Trimming left V 4 bases short and J 7 bases short, with 14 bases between. The CDR3 spells CASSSPRSGQPQHF. The DNA for the CDR3 is TGTGCCAGCAGTTCCCCGCGATCGGGGCAGCCCCAGCATTTT.

The table lists this clonotype with many counts. The J gene is TRBJ1-5, the V gene TRBV9; tentatively, D is TRBD1 (6 bases). Germline V gives CDR1 SGDLS, CDR2 YYNGEE. CDR3 size: 14 residues. The ends were cut back, 4 bases at V and 0 bases at J, with 8 bases in the middle. The CDR3 nucleotides are TGTGCCAGCAGCAGGGGGGCTAGCAATCAGCCCCAGCATTTT. It translates to CASSRGASNQPQHF.

The chain recombines TRBV20-1 with TRBJ2-7; D call uncertain. Germline V lookup: CDR1 DFQATT, CDR2 SNEGSKA (reference sequence). Between the trimmed V and J ends, which lost 4 bases and 2 bases, there was a span of 12 bases. The CDR3 is made up of 13 amino acids. CDR3 DNA sequence: TGCAGTGCTATCCCCGTCTGGACCTACGAGCAGTACTTC. This sequence encodes CSAIPVWTYEQYF.

This clonotype was seen many times. The V gene is TRBV5-1, the J gene TRBJ2-5; TRBD1 agrees at 7 bases. With 4 bases clipped from V and 6 bases from J, the junction kept 6 bases outside the gene matches. The CDR3 sequence is 13 residues long. Germline lookup yields CDR1 SGHRS and CDR2 YFSETQ. Here the CDR3 reads CASSNDRAKTQYF. In DNA, the CDR3 is TGCGCCAGCAGCAACGACAGGGCCAAGACCCAGTACTTC. Looking up the rest from reference TRBV5-1 and TRBJ2-5 gives the full variable domain: KAGVTQTPRYLIKTRGQQVTLSCSPISGHRSVSWYQQTPGQGLQFLFEYFSETQRNKGNFPGRFSGRQFSNSRSEMNVSTLELGDSALYLCASSNDRAKTQYFGPGTRLLVL.

The V and J genes are TRBV19 and TRBJ1-1; D is undetermined. The V and J ends lost 8 bases and 6 bases respectively, with 22 bases between them. CDR3 length: 15 residues. Germline CDR1 and CDR2: LNHDA and SQIVND (reference sequence). For the CDR3, the DNA is TGTGCCAGTCGCCCCAGCCCGAAGGGCATCGCTGAAGCTTTCTTT. This sequence encodes CASRPSPKGIAEAFF.

This clonotype was found a few times. The chain combines TRBV5-1 with TRBJ2-1, with 15 bases lining up with TRBD2. V was pared by 0 bases and J by 7 bases, with 2 bases of the junction left unmatched. Germline lookup yields CDR1 SGHRS and CDR2 YFSETQ. This CDR3 has 16 residues. The CDR3 spells CASSLGGTSGGNEQFF. CDR3 DNA: TGCGCCAGCAGCTTGGGCGGGACTAGCGGGGGGAATGAGCAGTTCTTC.

This clonotype was counted only a few times. The junction and the germline gene differ at one end; a read error may be behind it. The chain links TRBV4-2 to TRBJ2-3; 7 positions match TRBD2. This CDR3 has 14 residues. The V gene's germline CDR1 is LGHNA and CDR2 YNFKEQ. CDR3 protein: CVSSQGLAADTQYF. In DNA, the CDR3 is TGTGTCAGCAGCCAGGGCCTAGCGGCAGATACGCAGTATTTT.

This clonotype occurred many times. The gene calls are TRBV7-9 and TRBJ1-4; D is unclear. Germline V CDR1 and CDR2: SEHNR, FQNEAQ (reference sequence). Trimming took 5 bases from V and 3 from J, leaving 13 bases between them. The CDR3 extends over 15 amino acids. This CDR3 is CASSPGQVANEKLFF. The DNA of the CDR3 is TGTGCCAGCAGCCCCGGGCAGGTGGCTAATGAAAAACTGTTTTTT.

This clonotype was seen only a few times. The chain links TRBV6-2 or TRBV6-3 to TRBJ1-1; D unresolved. In germline, CDR1 is MNHEY, CDR2 SVGEGT. V lost 2 bases and J 1 base, leaving 5 bases between the germline ends. The CDR3 extends over 13 amino acids. In DNA, the CDR3 is TGTGCCAGCAGTTACCGGCAGAACACTGAAGCTTTCTTT. This encodes CASSYRQNTEAFF.

This clonotype was seen at least ten times. V is TRBV20-1 and J is TRBJ2-3; 8 nucleotides match TRBD2. Per the germline V gene, CDR1 is DFQATT and CDR2 is SNEGSKA (reference sequence). V was pared by 3 bases and J by 0 bases, with 5 bases of the junction left unmatched. The CDR3 has 15 amino acids. The DNA of the CDR3 is TGCAGTGCTAGTTCTCAGCGGGGGAGCACAGATACGCAGTATTTT. Its protein product is CSASSQRGSTDTQYF.

This clonotype has ten or more counts. The chain recombines TRBV24-1 with TRBJ2-1; no definite D call. Between the trimmed V and J ends, which lost 3 bases and 4 bases, there was a span of 12 bases. This CDR3 comprises 15 residues. Germline V gene lookup returns CDR1 KGHDR and CDR2 SFDVKD. The CDR3 spells CATSDPLVGYNEQFF. The CDR3 nucleotides are TGTGCCACCAGTGATCCTTTAGTGGGTTACAATGAGCAGTTCTTC.

This clonotype was recorded a few times. CDR3 amino acids: CASSLRQAPNSPLHF. For the CDR3, the DNA is TGTGCCAGCAGCTTAAGGCAGGCACCTAATTCACCCCTCCACTTT. V is TRBV7-9 and J is TRBJ1-6; D not certain. This CDR3 comprises 15 residues. The germline V gene encodes CDR1 SEHNR and CDR2 FQNEAQ (reference sequence). Trimming removed 2 bases from V and 6 bases from J, with 11 bases in between.

A word on this clonotype: This CDR3 fails to terminate in the conserved phenylalanine or tryptophan, so it likely reflects a read error. The chain carries TRBV29-1 and TRBJ2-7, with 7 bases lining up with TRBD1. After removal of 5 bases from V and 2 bases from J, the junction contained 6 bases not matched to a gene. The CDR3 is 13 residues long. CDR1 SQVTM and CDR2 ANQGSEA come from the germline V gene. CDR3 bases: TGCAGCGTTCGAGGACAGGCCGCCTACGAGCAGTACTCC. It encodes CSVRGQAAYEQYS.

This clonotype has a count of ten or more. The chain recombines TRBV7-2 with TRBJ1-4; D remains unclear. CDR1 is SGHTA and CDR2 is FQGNSA in the germline V gene. V lost 9 bases, J lost 8 bases, and 10 bases lay in between. CDR3 length equals 11 residues. CDR3 bases: TGTGCCAGAGTAGAGAGGGAAAAACTGTTTTTT. As protein: CARVEREKLFF.

By sample fraction, this clonotype is medium-sized. The chain joins TRBV29-1 to TRBJ2-7; maybe TRBD2 (6 bases). Germline loops: CDR1 SQVTM, CDR2 ANQGSEA. V was pared by 3 bases and J by 2 bases, with 11 bases between. The CDR3 has 13 residues. This CDR3 reads CSVDGGSPYEQYF. The CDR3 DNA follows: TGCAGCGTTGATGGGGGGTCCCCCTACGAGCAGTACTTC.

In this sample, this clonotype turned up many times. V usage is TRBV6-2 or TRBV6-3 and J usage is TRBJ2-7; perhaps TRBD2 as D (6 bases). CDR3 length: 15 residues. V lost 5 bases to trimming and J lost 7 bases, with 21 bases between them. From germline, CDR1 is MNHEY and CDR2 SVGEGT. The CDR3 sequence is CASSRRGGMLREQYF. The CDR3 bases are TGTGCCAGCAGTCGACGGGGCGGGATGCTGAGAGAGCAGTACTTC.

The rearrangement uses TRBV4-1 and TRBJ1-1, with 7 positions matching TRBD1. Germline CDR1 is MGHRA and CDR2 is YSYEKL. V was clipped by 6 bases and J by 2 bases; unmatched bases: 3. The CDR3 consists of 13 residues. As DNA, the CDR3 is TGCGCCAGCAGAAGACAGGGTAACACTGAAGCTTTCTTT. This codes for CASRRQGNTEAFF.

A few counts support this clonotype. This chain uses TRBV19 with TRBJ2-2; 10 nucleotides line up with TRBD1. There are 15 residues in the CDR3. Germline V gene data show CDR1 as LNHDA and CDR2 as SQIVND (reference sequence). The V gene end was trimmed by 7 bases and the J gene end by 0 bases; junction bases not matched to a gene: 2. CDR3 region: CASNDRGPNTGELFF. The DNA of the CDR3 is TGTGCCAGTAACGACAGGGGGCCGAACACCGGGGAGCTGTTTTTT.

This clonotype showed up many times. V and J are TRBV10-3 and TRBJ2-5; 10 bases match TRBD2. The V segment lost 2 bases and the J segment 1 base; nucleotides outside the gene matches: 13. CDR1 ENHRY and CDR2 SYGVKD come from the germline V gene. The CDR3 is 19 amino acids. The CDR3 coding sequence is TGTGCCATCAGTGAGCCGGGACTAGCGAGGGTGTCGGGCCAAGAGACCCAGTACTTC. Translating gives CAISEPGLARVSGQETQYF.

This clonotype was recorded many times. The V gene is TRBV7-2, the J gene TRBJ2-7, with 8 nucleotides matching TRBD1. V dropped 1 base and J dropped 4; count of bases not matched to a gene: 9. The CDR3 covers 16 residues. Germline V gene data show CDR1 as SGHTA and CDR2 as FQGNSA. CDR3 protein: CASSLGPGQGQYEQYF. The DNA of the CDR3 is TGTGCCAGCAGCTTAGGGCCCGGACAGGGTCAATACGAGCAGTACTTC. The complete variable domain, with remaining parts taken from reference TRBV7-2 and TRBJ2-7, reads GAGVSQSPSNKVTEKGKDVELRCDPISGHTALYWYRQSLGQGLEFLIYFQGNSAPDKSGLPSDRFSAERTGGSVSTLTIQRTQQEDSAVYLCASSLGPGQGQYEQYFGPGTRLTVT.

This clonotype was observed many times. This chain connects TRBV19 to TRBJ2-1; tentative D call: TRBD2 (5 bases). The germline CDR1 and CDR2 sequences are LNHDA and SQIVND (reference sequence). CDR3 length: 13 residues. The V end lost 1 base, the J end lost 4 bases, and 5 bases lay between the germline ends. DNA of the CDR3: TGTGCCAGTAGTATAGTAGCGTACAATGAGCAGTTCTTC. Amino acids: CASSIVAYNEQFF.

This clonotype has just a few counts. The J gene is TRBJ2-2, the V gene TRBV10-3; possibly TRBD1 or TRBD2 for D (6 bases each). Germline loops: CDR1 ENHRY, CDR2 SYGVKD. V lost 4 bases and J 3 bases, leaving 12 bases between the germline ends. The CDR3 loop spans 15 amino acids. The CDR3 DNA reads TGTGCCATCAGTGCGGGGGCCGTGGACACCGGGGAGCTGTTTTTT. Translated, it gives CAISAGAVDTGELFF.

This clonotype was counted between two and nine times. The rearrangement links TRBV11-3 to TRBJ2-1; TRBD1 agrees at 9 bases. The CDR3 consists of 21 residues. V was clipped by 6 bases and J by 0 bases; unmatched bases: 21. Per the germline V gene, CDR1 is SGHNT and CDR2 is YENEEA. This CDR3 reads CASSSRTGTGRGLGSYNEQFF. The CDR3 DNA sequence: TGTGCCAGCAGTTCCCGCACCGGGACAGGGAGGGGATTGGGCTCCTACAATGAGCAGTTCTTC.

This clonotype was observed a handful of times. The chain recombines TRBV29-1 with TRBJ2-3, with D maybe TRBD2 (5 bases). The CDR3 has 14 residues. In germline, CDR1 is SQVTM, CDR2 ANQGSEA. The V gene lost 6 bases and the J gene lost 6 bases, with 19 bases spanning the gap. CDR3 protein: CSVTRRLAADTQYF. The CDR3 bases are TGCAGCGTGACGAGACGGCTAGCCGCTGATACGCAGTATTTT.

In this sample, this clonotype turned up a few times. V and J are TRBV7-3 and TRBJ2-5; no reliable D call. Germline CDR1 SGHTA, CDR2 FQGTGA. The CDR3 sequence is 15 residues long. The V and J ends lost 2 bases and 2 bases respectively, with 12 bases between them. The chain's CDR3 is CASSLFSGSQETQYF. The CDR3 DNA sequence: TGTGCCAGCAGCTTATTCTCGGGTTCACAAGAGACCCAGTACTTC.